This T cell receptor (beta chain) stems from a study of blood T cells in healthy people across ages. In germline, CDR1 is SQVTM, CDR2 ANQGSEA. V lost 7 bases and J lost 1, with 13 bases in between. The CDR3 length is 13 residues. Then a second PCR, running about 7 to 11 cycles, was carried out with a sample-barcoded 5' primer and a J-beta primer mix. In TCRdb, the 5' RACE reads were re-called with MiXCR into one record per CDR3 protein. The sample has approximately 2,000,000 distinct CDR3 sequences; about 39% are singletons. The TCR sequence derives from a human donor in good health. The chain links TRBV29-1 to TRBJ1-1, with D possibly TRBD1 on 5 matching bases. Sequencing was carried out using blood. The CDR3 sequence: CSAPDSPNTEAFF. The DNA of the CDR3 is TGCAGCGCTCCCGACAGCCCGAACACTGAAGCTTTCTTT.